One T cell receptor (beta chain) is described in this entry. This sample is drawn from a study of T cell responses to AZD1222 COVID-19 vaccine. This CDR3 has 13 residues. Germline V gene data show CDR1 as SGHAT and CDR2 as FQNNGV. V was pared by 5 bases and J by 6 bases, with 5 bases of the junction left unmatched. Repertoires were generated with immunoSEQ multiplex PCR, while TCRdb's copy carries only in-frame clones and drops some. Of roughly 120,000 clones listed, about 90% are singletons. The input for sequencing was peripheral blood, taken 28 days after the second AZD1222 dose. This chain uses TRBV11-2 with TRBJ2-3; TRBD1 agrees at 7 bases. The TCR sequence derives from an adult who received the AZD1222 COVID-19 vaccine. The CDR3: CASSEQQGDTQYF. The DNA for the CDR3 is TGTGCCAGCAGCGAACAACAGGGGGATACGCAGTATTTT.